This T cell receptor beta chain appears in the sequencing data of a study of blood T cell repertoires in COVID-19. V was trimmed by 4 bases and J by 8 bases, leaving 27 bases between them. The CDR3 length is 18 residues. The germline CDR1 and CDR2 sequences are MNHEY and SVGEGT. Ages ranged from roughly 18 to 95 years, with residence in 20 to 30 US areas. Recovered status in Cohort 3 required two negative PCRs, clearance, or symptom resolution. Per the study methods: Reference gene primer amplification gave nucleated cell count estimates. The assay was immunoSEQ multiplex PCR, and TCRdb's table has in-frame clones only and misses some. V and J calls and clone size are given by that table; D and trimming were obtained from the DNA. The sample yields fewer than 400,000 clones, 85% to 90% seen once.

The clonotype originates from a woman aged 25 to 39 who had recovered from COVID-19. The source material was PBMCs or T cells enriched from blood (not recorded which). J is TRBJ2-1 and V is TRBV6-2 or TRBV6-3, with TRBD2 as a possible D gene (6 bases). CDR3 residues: CASSLVASGLPSPDEQFF. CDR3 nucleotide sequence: TGTGCCAGCAGTTTAGTCGCCTCGGGACTCCCTTCTCCCGATGAGCAGTTCTTC.